One TCR beta chain is described in this entry. No antigen is known for it. The CDR3 extends over 19 amino acids. Per the germline V gene, CDR1 is LNHDA and CDR2 is SQIVND (reference sequence). V was pared by 3 bases and J by 3 bases, with 26 bases between. The data belong to a study of shared clonotypes between healthy human individuals. Notes on the study in general: Memory subsets had estimated richness that was generally smaller than that of naive subsets. Researchers sampled only blood; tissue repertoires likely differ.

Per the original data handling: ImmunoSEQ sequences covered only the junction and lacked quality scores; filtering therefore differed. Clones were read by immunoSEQ multiplex PCR, and TCRdb kept only the in-frame ones, dropping some. V, J and clone size are taken as reported in that table, and D and trimming were inferred from the DNA itself. This sample yields about 820,000 clones, of which 85% to 95% are seen a single time; approximately 25% belongs to the top ten. CD8 cells regarded as naive lacked CD45RO, were positively chosen for CCR7, and omitted terminally differentiated effector memory CD45RA+ cells. The healthy adult donors were HIV-negative and reported no recent acute infections or vaccinations.

The sequence derives from a man younger than 45 in good health. The V call is TRBV19, the J call TRBJ1-1; tentatively, D is TRBD1 (6 bases). The material sequenced was naive CD8+ T cells sorted from blood. CDR3 bases: TGTGCCAGTAGTATGCACCCCCGACAGGCCCCCATCGGGGACACTGAAGCTTTCTTT. Its protein product is CASSMHPRQAPIGDTEAFF.